This T cell receptor (beta chain) was sequenced in a study of vaccination effects on CD4 cells after COVID-19. Measured with immunoSEQ multiplex PCR; TCRdb has only the in-frame clones, and not every one. The table lists about 47,000 clones, about 78% of them singletons, with 12% in the top ten. After around ten days in culture, the CD4+ T cells were isolated. As regards this clone: Its specificity is unknown.

Germline CDR1 reads MGHRA; CDR2 reads YSYEKL. The length of the CDR3 is 18 residues. With V trimmed by 4 bases and J by 2 bases, 9 bases remained unmatched. This chain connects TRBV4-1 to TRBJ2-3; the match to TRBD2 covers 13 bases. The sequence derives from a human donor who had a prior SARS-CoV-2 infection. Here the sequenced sample was CD4+ T cells from PBMCs cultured without peptide, taken before COVID-19 vaccination. CDR3 loop: CASSREGLAGAPTDTQYF. CDR3 nucleotide sequence: TGCGCCAGCAGCCGAGAAGGACTAGCGGGGGCCCCCACAGATACGCAGTATTTT.